This is a list of T cell receptor beta chains from one sample in a study of cytomegalovirus exposure and HLA in healthy donors. This table comes from immunoSEQ multiplex PCR, and its TCRdb copy is limited to in-frame clones, with some not included. The sample shows 100,000 to 150,000 clones, 90% to 95% of them seen only once. The source material was PBMCs. These receptors were collected from a woman under 30 in good health and CMV-seronegative. CDR3s include the opening cysteine and the closing phenylalanine or tryptophan. The D gene is left open where the match is weak. Rows give clone size only sometimes, using once, few, many, or a class for an expanded clone.

V: TRBV7-2; D: TRBD1; J: TRBJ1-2; size: -; DNA: TGTGCCAGCAGCCCGACAGGGGGCGCCTTAATCTATGGCTACACCTTC; CDR3: CASSPTGGALIYGYTF
V: TRBV28; D: -; J: TRBJ2-7; size: -; DNA: TGTGCCAGCACCCGAAGGTGGGAGGCCGACGAGCAGTACTTC; CDR3: CASTRRWEADEQYF
V: TRBV30; D: -; J: TRBJ2-6; size: -; DNA: TGTGCCTGGAGCGGCGGGCGTGCTGGGGCCAACGTCCTGACTTTC; CDR3: CAWSGGRAGANVLTF
V: TRBV9; D: TRBD2; J: TRBJ2-3; size: -; DNA: TGTGCCAGCAGCGTAAGAACTAGCGGAGGCACAGATACGCAGTATTTT; CDR3: CASSVRTSGGTDTQYF
V: TRBV6-5; D: TRBD1; J: TRBJ1-2; size: -; DNA: TGTGCCAGCAGTCCAGGGACAGCTAACTATGGCTACACCTTC; CDR3: CASSPGTANYGYTF
V: TRBV4-1; D: TRBD1; J: TRBJ1-2; size: -; DNA: TGCGCCAGCAGCCAAGAGGGGACAGCTGGCTACACCTTC; CDR3: CASSQEGTAGYTF
V: TRBV5-1; D: TRBD1; J: TRBJ2-6; size: once; DNA: TGCGCCAGCAGTCTGTCAGGGGGCGTATCCAACATCCTGACTTTC; CDR3: CASSLSGGVSNILTF
V: TRBV28; D: TRBD1; J: TRBJ1-6; size: -; DNA: TGTGCCAGCAGTACAGGGGCAGGTTCACCCCTCCACTTT; CDR3: CASSTGAGSPLHF
V: TRBV6-5; D: -; J: TRBJ2-2; size: -; DNA: TGTGCCAGCAGTCCAGGAGGGACCGGGGAGCTGTTTTTT; CDR3: CASSPGGTGELFF
V: TRBV19; D: -; J: TRBJ2-3; size: -; DNA: TGTGCCAGTAGTAAGGCAGGGTATCTGGAAACGCAGTATTTT; CDR3: CASSKAGYLETQYF
V: TRBV6-4; D: TRBD1; J: TRBJ1-5; size: -; DNA: TGTGCCAGCAGTGAAAAGACAGGGGGACAGCCCCAGCATTTT; CDR3: CASSEKTGGQPQHF
V: TRBV6-1; D: -; J: TRBJ2-1; size: few; DNA: TGTGCCTCCCCGCCTGACACCGATTACAATGAGCAGTTCTTC; CDR3: CASPPDTDYNEQFF
V: TRBV5-1; D: TRBD2; J: TRBJ2-2; size: -; DNA: TGCGCCAGCAGCTTTTCACTAGCGGGGGACACCGGGGAGCTGTTTTTT; CDR3: CASSFSLAGDTGELFF
V: TRBV5-4; D: -; J: TRBJ1-5; size: -; DNA: TGTGCCAGCAGCCCCAACACAGGAGACAATCAGCCCCAGCATTTT; CDR3: CASSPNTGDNQPQHF
V: TRBV5-1; D: -; J: TRBJ1-6; size: -; DNA: TGCGCCAGCAGCGTGGACAGTTTAAGCTCCTATAATTCACCCCTCCACTTT; CDR3: CASSVDSLSSYNSPLHF
V: TRBV25-1; D: -; J: TRBJ1-4; size: -; DNA: TGTGCCAGCAGTGTAGCTCGGGACATAAATAATGAAAAACTGTTTTTT; CDR3: CASSVARDINNEKLFF
V: TRBV7-2; D: -; J: TRBJ1-5; size: -; DNA: TGTGCCAGCAGCTTTACGGGAGGCCATCAGCCCCAGCATTTT; CDR3: CASSFTGGHQPQHF
V: TRBV9; D: TRBD1; J: TRBJ2-2; size: -; DNA: TGTGCCAGCAGCGTCACGCCTCCCGGGACAGCTTACGCCGGGGAGCTGTTTTTT; CDR3: CASSVTPPGTAYAGELFF
V: TRBV6-5; D: TRBD1; J: TRBJ2-5; size: -; DNA: TGTGCCAGCGCGGGACAGGGACGGCAAGAGACCCAGTACTTC; CDR3: CASAGQGRQETQYF
V: TRBV7-8; D: TRBD1; J: TRBJ2-7; size: -; DNA: TGTGCCAGCAGCCCAACCACAGGGGCCCTGGGTTACGAGCAGTACTTC; CDR3: CASSPTTGALGYEQYF
V: TRBV5-4; D: TRBD1; J: TRBJ1-1; size: -; DNA: TGTGCCAGCAGCCCGGGACAGGGGGCTACCGACACTGAAGCTTTCTTT; CDR3: CASSPGQGATDTEAFF
V: TRBV6-6; D: TRBD2; J: TRBJ2-3; size: -; DNA: TGTGCCAGCAGTTACGGCGGGGGGATCACAGATACGCAGTATTTT; CDR3: CASSYGGGITDTQYF
V: TRBV9; D: -; J: TRBJ2-6; size: once; DNA: TGTGCCAGCAGCTCACGTAGTCCCTCTGGGGCCAACGTCCTGACTTTC; CDR3: CASSSRSPSGANVLTF
V: TRBV18; D: -; J: TRBJ2-3; size: -; DNA: TGTGCCAGCTCACCACCGGGGGGAACAGATACGCAGTATTTT; CDR3: CASSPPGGTDTQYF
V: TRBV19; D: TRBD1; J: TRBJ1-1; size: -; DNA: TGTGCCAGTAGTATAAGAATTGGGGACAGAATGAACACTGAAGCTTTCTTT; CDR3: CASSIRIGDRMNTEAFF
V: TRBV28; D: TRBD2; J: TRBJ2-2; size: -; DNA: TGTGCCAGCAGTCTCTCGTGGGGAGGGACCGGGGAGCTGTTTTTT; CDR3: CASSLSWGGTGELFF
V: TRBV9; D: -; J: TRBJ2-7; size: -; DNA: TGTGCCAGCAGCGTAGATGCGGGACCTGGGGGGGAGCAGTACTTC; CDR3: CASSVDAGPGGEQYF
V: TRBV28; D: -; J: TRBJ2-4; size: -; DNA: TGTGCCAGCAGGACCCGGGGGGCAAACATTCAGTACTTC; CDR3: CASRTRGANIQYF
V: TRBV28; D: -; J: TRBJ2-3; size: -; DNA: TGTGCCAGCGGAAACGGGATTGCTTTT; CDR3: CASGNGIAF
V: TRBV5-4; D: TRBD2; J: TRBJ2-5; size: -; DNA: TGTGCCAGCAGCCCCGGACTAGCGGGAGAAGAGACCCAGTACTTC; CDR3: CASSPGLAGEETQYF
V: TRBV5-1; D: TRBD2; J: TRBJ2-7; size: -; DNA: TGCGCCAGCAGCTTGGAGGCGGGGGACCTAGCCTACGAGCAGTACTTC; CDR3: CASSLEAGDLAYEQYF
V: TRBV28; D: -; J: TRBJ2-1; size: -; DNA: TGTGCCAGCAGTTTAGCGGTCAGCTCCTACAATGAGCAGTTCTTC; CDR3: CASSLAVSSYNEQFF
V: TRBV19; D: -; J: TRBJ1-2; size: -; DNA: TGTGCCAGTAGCCCCACCGGGCAGGGTGGCTATGGCTACACCTTC; CDR3: CASSPTGQGGYGYTF
V: TRBV5-1; D: -; J: TRBJ1-1; size: once; DNA: TGCGCCAGCTCCGACGGGGTCAACACTGAAGCTTTCTTT; CDR3: CASSDGVNTEAFF
V: TRBV9; D: -; J: TRBJ1-4; size: -; DNA: TGTGCCAGCAGCGAGGGGGTTACTAATGAAAAACTGTTTTTT; CDR3: CASSEGVTNEKLFF
V: TRBV6-5; D: -; J: TRBJ2-1; size: -; DNA: TGTGCCAGCAGATACATGAGCTCCTACAATGAGCAGTTCTTC; CDR3: CASRYMSSYNEQFF
V: TRBV28; D: TRBD1; J: TRBJ2-2; size: once; DNA: TGTGCCAGCAGTGGGGCGGGGACAGGTACCGGGGAGCTGTTTTTT; CDR3: CASSGAGTGTGELFF
V: TRBV5-4; D: -; J: TRBJ1-2; size: -; DNA: TGTGCCAGCAGCTTGGGCCCTGAGACAGTCCGTAACTATGGCTACACCTTC; CDR3: CASSLGPETVRNYGYTF
V: TRBV7-9; D: -; J: TRBJ2-1; size: -; DNA: TGTGCCAGCAGCTTATACGTTGCCGGTAATGAGCAGTTCTTC; CDR3: CASSLYVAGNEQFF
V: TRBV19; D: -; J: TRBJ1-4; size: -; DNA: TGTGCCAGTAGTATGGGAGGGTCGGGCGAAAAACTGTTTTTT; CDR3: CASSMGGSGEKLFF
V: TRBV11-2; D: TRBD2; J: TRBJ2-5; size: -; DNA: TGTGCCAGCAGCTTAACTAGCGGGGATCAAGAGACCCAGTACTTC; CDR3: CASSLTSGDQETQYF
V: TRBV29-1; D: -; J: TRBJ2-2; size: -; DNA: TGCAGCGTGATTAGCCAGGGAACCGGGGAGCTGTTTTTT; CDR3: CSVISQGTGELFF
V: TRBV5-1; D: TRBD1; J: TRBJ2-7; size: -; DNA: TGCGCCAGCAGCTTGCAGGACAGGGACTACGAGCAGTACTTC; CDR3: CASSLQDRDYEQYF
V: TRBV9; D: TRBD1; J: TRBJ1-4; size: -; DNA: TGTGCCAGCAGCGTCGGGACAGCAACTAATGAAAAACTGTTTTTT; CDR3: CASSVGTATNEKLFF
V: TRBV5-4; D: TRBD1; J: TRBJ1-4; size: -; DNA: TGTGCCAGCAGCCCGGGACAGTTTTTCGAAAAACTGTTTTTT; CDR3: CASSPGQFFEKLFF
V: TRBV21-1; D: -; J: TRBJ2-3; size: once; DNA: TGTGCCAGCGGTTCCCGCGGATCCACAGATACGCAGTATTTT; CDR3: CASGSRGSTDTQYF
V: TRBV11-3; D: -; J: TRBJ2-2; size: -; DNA: TGTGCCAGCAGCACTGGCACCGGGGAGCTGTTTTTT; CDR3: CASSTGTGELFF
V: TRBV2; D: -; J: TRBJ2-5; size: many; DNA: TGTGCCAGCAGTGATCCGGGGCAAGAGACCCAGTACTTC; CDR3: CASSDPGQETQYF
V: TRBV11-2; D: -; J: TRBJ1-2; size: few; DNA: TGTGCCAGCAGCTCGACAGGCTATGGCTACACCTTC; CDR3: CASSSTGYGYTF
V: TRBV4-1; D: TRBD2; J: TRBJ2-1; size: -; DNA: TGCGCCAGCAGCCAAAGCGGGAGGAGTCGCAATGAGCAGTTCTTC; CDR3: CASSQSGRSRNEQFF
V: TRBV5-1; D: -; J: TRBJ1-5; size: -; DNA: TGCGCCAGCAGCCCAGGGGTTAGAGTGGGCAATCAGCCCCAGCATTTT; CDR3: CASSPGVRVGNQPQHF
V: TRBV7-6; D: TRBD1; J: TRBJ2-3; size: few; DNA: TGTGCCAGCAGCCGGGACAGGAAAATTGATACGCAGTATTTT; CDR3: CASSRDRKIDTQYF
V: TRBV28; D: -; J: TRBJ1-2; size: -; DNA: TGTGCCAGCACGAGCCCAGGGGTCGGCGGCTACACCTTC; CDR3: CASTSPGVGGYTF
V: TRBV7-9; D: TRBD2; J: TRBJ2-1; size: -; DNA: TGTGCCAGCAGCTTTACGGGGGGGGCCAATGAGCAGTTCTTC; CDR3: CASSFTGGANEQFF